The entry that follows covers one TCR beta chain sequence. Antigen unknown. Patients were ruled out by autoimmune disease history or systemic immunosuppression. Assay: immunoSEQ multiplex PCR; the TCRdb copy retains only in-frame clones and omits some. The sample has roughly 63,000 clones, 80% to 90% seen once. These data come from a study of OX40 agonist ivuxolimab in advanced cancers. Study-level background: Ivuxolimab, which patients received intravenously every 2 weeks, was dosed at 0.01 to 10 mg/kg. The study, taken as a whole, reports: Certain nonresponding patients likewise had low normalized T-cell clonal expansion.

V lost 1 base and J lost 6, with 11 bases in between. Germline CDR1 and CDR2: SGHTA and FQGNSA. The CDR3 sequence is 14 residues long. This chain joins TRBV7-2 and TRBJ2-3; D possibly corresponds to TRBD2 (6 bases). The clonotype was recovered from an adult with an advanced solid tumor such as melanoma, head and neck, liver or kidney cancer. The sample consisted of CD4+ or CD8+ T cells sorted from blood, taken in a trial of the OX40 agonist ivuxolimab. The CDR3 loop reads CASSLVAAADTQYF. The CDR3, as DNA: TGTGCCAGCAGCTTAGTAGCGGCAGCGGATACGCAGTATTTT.